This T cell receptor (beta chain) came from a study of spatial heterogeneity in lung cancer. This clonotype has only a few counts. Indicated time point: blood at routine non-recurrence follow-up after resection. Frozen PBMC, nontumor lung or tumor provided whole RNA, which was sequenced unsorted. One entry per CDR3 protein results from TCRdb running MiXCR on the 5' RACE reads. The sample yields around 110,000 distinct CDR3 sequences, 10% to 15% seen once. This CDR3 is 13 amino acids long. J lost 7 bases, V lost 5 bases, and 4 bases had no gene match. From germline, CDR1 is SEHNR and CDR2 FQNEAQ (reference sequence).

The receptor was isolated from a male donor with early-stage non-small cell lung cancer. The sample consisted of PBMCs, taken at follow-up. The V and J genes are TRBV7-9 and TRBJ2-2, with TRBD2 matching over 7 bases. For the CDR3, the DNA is TGTGCCAGCAGCATAATAGCGGGCGGGGAGCTGTTTTTT. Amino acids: CASSIIAGGELFF.